This passage covers 22 T cell receptor beta chains from one sample sequenced in a study of cytomegalovirus exposure and HLA in healthy donors. Profiled with immunoSEQ multiplex PCR; TCRdb holds only in-frame clones, not every one. The sample contains tens of thousands of clones, around 81% of which appear only once. Specimen: PBMCs. All receptors derive from a man aged 25 to 45 in good health and CMV-seronegative.

The chain combines TRBV19 with TRBJ1-2; a weak D match, TRBD1 (6 bases). CDR1 and CDR2 (germline): LNHDA, SQIVND (reference sequence). The V and J ends lost 5 bases and 8 bases respectively, with 15 bases between them. The CDR3 spans 13 residues. CDR3 DNA: TGTGCCAGTAGTTCAACAGGGTCTATGGGCTACACCTTC. This codes for CASSSTGSMGYTF.

The gene calls are TRBV7-9 and TRBJ2-7; 8 bases align to TRBD2. Germline V CDR1 and CDR2: SEHNR, FQNEAQ (reference sequence). V gave up 4 bases and J gave up 3 bases; unmatched junction bases: 11. The CDR3 has 16 amino acids. The CDR3 DNA sequence: TGTGCCAGCAGCTCGATTGGGGCCGCGGGGGGCTACGAGCAGTACTTC. Encoded protein: CASSSIGAAGGYEQYF.

The J gene is TRBJ2-7, the V gene TRBV27; D unclear. The CDR3 runs 14 residues. Trimming removed 6 bases from V and 2 bases from J, with 14 bases in between. Per the germline V gene, CDR1 is MNHEY and CDR2 is SMNVEV (reference sequence). This CDR3 reads CASRPRVTAYEQYV. CDR3 bases: TGTGCCAGCAGACCCCGGGTCACTGCCTACGAGCAGTACGTC.

V and J are TRBV4-1 and TRBJ2-7; D perhaps matches TRBD1 (6 bases). The CDR3 is made up of 15 amino acids. The V gene's germline CDR1 is MGHRA and CDR2 YSYEKL. V dropped 1 base and J dropped 3 bases, with 13 bases sitting between them. DNA of the CDR3: TGCGCCAGCAGCCAAGTTTTGGACAGAAACTACGAGCAGTACGTC. Translation gives CASSQVLDRNYEQYV.

This clone was observed a few times. In the same sample, other DNA sequences code for this CDR3. This chain links TRBV25-1 with TRBJ1-2, with TRBD1 matching over 9 bases. Germline CDR1 is MGHDK and CDR2 is SYGVNS. The CDR3 length is 14 residues. Trimming took 2 bases from V and 7 from J; bases not matched to a gene: 5. This CDR3 reads CASSELTGGRGYTF. The CDR3 DNA reads TGTGCCAGCAGTGAACTTACAGGGGGCCGTGGCTACACCTTC.

This clone has a handful of counts. The chain uses TRBV7-2 and TRBJ1-1; TRBD1 aligns across 10 bases. The CDR3 is 18 amino acids. Unmatched junction bases numbered 9, after V lost 2 bases and J lost 0 bases. The germline V gene has CDR1 SGHTA and CDR2 FQGNSA. CDR3 in amino acids: CASSLRAGTGALNTEAFF. In DNA, the CDR3 is TGTGCCAGCAGCTTAAGAGCCGGGACAGGGGCCCTGAACACTGAAGCTTTCTTT.

The chain links TRBV10-3 to TRBJ2-1; tentatively, D is TRBD2 (6 bases). V was pared by 10 bases and J by 0 bases, with 10 bases between. Germline-derived CDR1 and CDR2 are ENHRY and SYGVKD. This CDR3 has 13 residues. The CDR3, as DNA: TGTGCCAGCGGGGAGAGCTCCTACAATGAGCAGTTCTTC. Its protein is CASGESSYNEQFF.

The V call is TRBV29-1, the J call TRBJ2-7; D may be TRBD1 (6 bases). CDR1 and CDR2 from the germline V gene are SQVTM and ANQGSEA. Trimming shortened V by 6 bases and J by 6 bases, and 15 bases separated the two germline ends. The CDR3 loop spans 12 amino acids. The DNA for the CDR3 is TGCAGCGTCGAAACCAGGGACACCGAGCAGTACTTC. This translates into CSVETRDTEQYF.

The rearrangement uses TRBV18 and TRBJ1-4; D may be TRBD1 (6 bases). Per the germline V gene, CDR1 is KGHSH and CDR2 is LQKENI. CDR3 length: 14 amino acids. The germline V and J ends were trimmed by 6 bases and 8 bases, with 16 bases remaining between them. The CDR3, as DNA: TGTGCCAGCTCGCCCCGAGGGGGACACGAAAAACTGTTTTTT. It is translated as CASSPRGGHEKLFF.

The V call is TRBV7-9, the J call TRBJ2-7; no reliable D call. Germline V CDR1 and CDR2: SEHNR, FQNEAQ (reference sequence). This CDR3 region has 11 residues. V dropped 8 bases and J dropped 6 bases, with 11 bases sitting between them. For the CDR3, the DNA is TGTGCCAGCGCCCTCTCGGGCGAGCAGTACTTC. It translates to CASALSGEQYF. Full variable domain (rest looked up from reference TRBV7-9 and TRBJ2-7): DTGVSQNPRHKITKRGQNVTFRCDPISEHNRLYWYRQTLGQGPEFLTYFQNEAQLEKSRLLSDRFSAERPKGSFSTLEIQRTEQGDSAMYLCASALSGEQYFGPGTRLTVT.

This chain uses TRBV23-1 with TRBJ1-1, with D perhaps TRBD1 (6 bases). TRBV23-1 is filed as an ORF, its function uncertain. There are 18 residues in the CDR3. V gave up 3 bases and J gave up 1 base, with 21 bases separating them. In nucleotides, the CDR3 is TGCGCCAGCAGTCATTGGACGCAGGGGAAGGTCTGGAACACTGAAGCTTTCTTT. Its translation is CASSHWTQGKVWNTEAFF.

The chain employs TRBV7-2 and TRBJ2-3, with D maybe TRBD2 (6 bases). The germline gives CDR1 SGHTA, CDR2 FQGNSA. The CDR3 spans 15 residues. Trimming removed 3 bases at V and 6 bases at J, with 16 bases between. The CDR3 DNA sequence: TGTGCCAGCAGCTTCGGGTCGGGAGTCGTGGATACGCAGTATTTT. It is translated as CASSFGSGVVDTQYF.

V is TRBV4-1 and J is TRBJ2-3, with 13 bases that match TRBD2. Germline assignment: CDR1 MGHRA and CDR2 YSYEKL. After removal of 1 base from V and 0 bases from J, the junction contained 10 bases not matched to a gene. The CDR3 has 20 amino acids. DNA for the CDR3: TGCGCCAGCAGCCAAGTGGGACTAGCGGGGAGTAGGGACAGCACAGATACGCAGTATTTT. Translating it yields CASSQVGLAGSRDSTDTQYF.

The chain couples TRBV27 to TRBJ2-1, with a possible D match to TRBD1 (5 bases). Trimming left V 3 bases short and J 6 bases short, with 12 bases between. From germline, CDR1 is MNHEY and CDR2 SMNVEV (reference sequence). The CDR3 extends over 14 amino acids. The CDR3 loop is CASSFIGVGNEQFF. CDR3 sequence (DNA): TGTGCCAGCAGTTTCATAGGGGTGGGCAATGAGCAGTTCTTC.

The chain carries TRBV4-1 and TRBJ2-7; 9 bases align to TRBD1. Germline V gene sequence: CDR1 MGHRA, CDR2 YSYEKL. This CDR3 comprises 17 residues. The V gene end was trimmed by 1 base and the J gene end by 0 bases; junction bases not matched to a gene: 7. The CDR3 DNA reads as TGCGCCAGCAGCCAAGGTCCCCGGGACAGGGTCTCCTACGAGCAGTACTTC. The encoded protein is CASSQGPRDRVSYEQYF.

The chain is built from TRBV5-1 and TRBJ2-3, with D uncertain. The CDR3 has 14 residues. Germline CDR1 reads SGHRS; CDR2 reads YFSETQ. V was cut by 3 bases and J by 2 bases, with 10 bases left in between. CDR3 sequence reads: CASSYAENTDTQYF. CDR3 bases: TGCGCCAGCAGCTATGCGGAAAACACAGATACGCAGTATTTT.

The genes are TRBV19 and TRBJ2-2, with D possibly TRBD1 on 5 matching bases. Germline-derived CDR1 and CDR2 are LNHDA and SQIVND (reference sequence). This CDR3 is built from 13 residues. Trimming cost V 10 bases and J 0 bases, with 9 bases left between them. The CDR3 DNA reads TGTGCCATAGCAGGGCCGAACACCGGGGAGCTGTTTTTT. Its protein is CAIAGPNTGELFF. Full variable domain (remainder filled in from reference TRBV19 and TRBJ2-2): DGGITQSPKYLFRKEGQNVTLSCEQNLNHDAMYWYRQDPGQGLRLIYYSQIVNDFQKGDIAEGYSVSREKKESFPLTVTSAQKNPTAFYLCAIAGPNTGELFFGEGSRLTVL.

Concerning this clone itself: This CDR3 is also generated by other DNA sequences in the sample. The CDR3 is CASSYGGGTEAFF. Here the CDR3 DNA reads TGTGCCAGCAGTTACGGGGGGGGCACTGAAGCTTTCTTT. The rearrangement uses TRBV6-5 and TRBJ1-1, with a weak D call TRBD1 (5 bases). Trimming removed 2 bases from V and 4 bases from J, with 8 bases in between. CDR1 and CDR2 (germline): MNHEY, SVGAGI. The CDR3 has 13 amino acids.

The chain employs TRBV6-4 and TRBJ2-3; D unclear. Germline V lookup: CDR1 MRHNA, CDR2 SNTAGT. The germline V and J ends were trimmed by 8 bases and 4 bases, with 13 bases remaining between them. The CDR3 runs 13 residues. Here the CDR3 DNA reads TGTGCCAGCCTGCCGGAGAAACCAGATACGCAGTATTTT. Amino acid sequence: CASLPEKPDTQYF.

The chain is built from TRBV19 and TRBJ1-1; TRBD1 agrees at 8 bases. The CDR3 spans 18 residues. V lost 7 bases to trimming and J lost 0 bases; unmatched junction nucleotides: 16. The germline V gene encodes CDR1 LNHDA and CDR2 SQIVND (reference sequence). In nucleotides, the CDR3 is TGTGCCAGTAAACCTTGGACAGGGAGCGATCGTATGAACACTGAAGCTTTCTTT. Its protein is CASKPWTGSDRMNTEAFF.

The chain uses TRBV9 and TRBJ2-2; tentative D call: TRBD1 (6 bases). The CDR3 contains 15 residues. V dropped 3 bases and J dropped 1 base, with 10 bases sitting between them. The germline gives CDR1 SGDLS, CDR2 YYNGEE. CDR3 loop: CASSARTVNTGELFF. Here the CDR3 DNA reads TGTGCCAGCAGCGCCCGGACAGTGAACACCGGGGAGCTGTTTTTT.

This chain joins TRBV5-4 and TRBJ2-3, with TRBD1 as a possible D gene (6 bases). This CDR3 contains 16 residues. Trimming removed 4 bases from V and 2 bases from J, with 17 bases in between. CDR1 is SGHNT and CDR2 is YYREEE in the germline V gene (reference sequence). CDR3 sequence (DNA): TGTGCCAGCAGCAGCGTAGACAGGAGACTCACAGATACGCAGTATTTT. Translating it yields CASSSVDRRLTDTQYF. The full variable domain, completed using reference TRBV5-4 and TRBJ2-3, is ETGVTQSPTHLIKTRGQQVTLRCSSQSGHNTVSWYQQALGQGPQFIFQYYREEENGRGNFPPRFSGLQFPNYSSELNVNALELDDSALYLCASSSVDRRLTDTQYFGPGTRLTVL.